This T cell receptor beta chain was documented in a study of shared clonotypes between healthy human individuals. Data came from immunoSEQ multiplex PCR; TCRdb stores just in-frame clones and leaves some out. The sample includes some 510,000 clones, 60% to 85% of them seen just once. Trimming left V 7 bases short and J 4 bases short, with 14 bases between. Germline CDR1 is LNHDA and CDR2 is SQIVND (reference sequence). CDR3 size: 14 residues. The chain joins TRBV19 to TRBJ1-5; TRBD1 might be the D (6 bases). Sequenced sample: PBMCs. The receptor was isolated from a woman in her thirties or forties in good health. Some clones in this sample may be carry-over from other donors' samples. The CDR3 loop reads CASNQGWGNQPQHF. The CDR3, as DNA: TGTGCCAGTAATCAGGGGTGGGGGAATCAGCCCCAGCATTTT.